This TCR beta chain was sequenced in a study of cytomegalovirus exposure and HLA in healthy donors. 60 Vbeta and 13 Jbeta primers were used in PCR. Profiling relied on immunoSEQ multiplex PCR, and the TCRdb table lists in-frame clones only, not all of them. The sample holds some 120,000 clones, roughly four fifths seen once. The CDR3 runs to 17 residues. Germline CDR1 is SGHTA and CDR2 is FQGNSA. The ends were cut back, 4 bases at V and 0 bases at J, with 18 bases in the middle. The gene calls are TRBV7-2 and TRBJ1-2; tentative D call: TRBD1 (5 bases). The receptor comes from a man between 18 and 35 years old in good health and CMV-seronegative. Source material: PBMCs. CDR3 in DNA: TGTGCCAGCAGCTCCCGTGGACACCGGCAAGCTAACTATGGCTACACCTTC. Encoded protein: CASSSRGHRQANYGYTF.